Sequencing of this T cell receptor (beta chain) was carried out in a study of human T cells and chemical hapten exposure. TCRdb itself ran the RACE reads through MiXCR, one entry per CDR3 protein. The sample carries about 39,000 distinct CDR3 sequences, about 13% recorded once. Indicated time point: patch test 3, about 24 weeks after DPC sensitization. Noted treatment: therapeutic diphenylcyclopropenone sensitization with weekly scalp DPC. It was unfractionated whole blood from which total RNA was extracted. The starting material was whole blood, obtained in connection with sensitization to the hapten diphenylcyclopropenone (DPC). The clonotype was recovered from a middle-aged woman with alopecia areata. Some clones in this sample may be carry-over from other donors' samples.

CDR3 amino acids: CASSRKRQETQYF. The CDR3 bases are TGTGCCAGCAGCCGGAAGAGGCAAGAGACCCAGTACTTC. This chain links TRBV3-1 with TRBJ2-5; no reliable D call. V gave up 4 bases and J gave up 2 bases, with 8 bases separating them. Germline CDR1 is LGHDT and CDR2 is YNNKEL (reference sequence). The CDR3 runs 13 residues.